The 14 T cell receptor beta chains reported below all come from one sample, sequenced in a study of human T cells and chemical hapten exposure. TCRdb reprocessed the RACE reads with MiXCR, giving one entry per CDR3 protein. The sample comprises around 350,000 distinct CDR3 sequences, 5% to 6.5% of which are singletons, and around 8% rests with the top ten. Time point described: pre-sensitization, week 0. The treatment: therapeutic diphenylcyclopropenone sensitization with weekly scalp DPC. The specimen comprised whole blood, sampled in connection with sensitization to the hapten diphenylcyclopropenone (DPC). Receptor source: a woman aged 18-30 years with alopecia areata. Some clones in this sample may be carry-over from other donors' samples.

This chain connects TRBV27 to TRBJ1-3, with 7 bases fitting TRBD1. The germline CDR1 and CDR2 sequences are MNHEY and SMNVEV (reference sequence). Unmatched junction bases numbered 7, after V lost 0 bases and J lost 2 bases. The CDR3 runs 17 residues. CDR3 amino acids: CASSLSWAGGPGNTIYF. The DNA of the CDR3 is TGTGCCAGCAGTTTATCCTGGGCAGGGGGACCTGGAAACACCATATATTTT.

This clonotype was recorded at least ten times. The chain links TRBV4-2 to TRBJ1-2, with D perhaps TRBD1 (6 bases). Germline CDR1 reads LGHNA; CDR2 reads YNFKEQ. There are 15 residues in the CDR3. V was pared by 3 bases and J by 6 bases, with 17 bases between. The CDR3 is CASSQGSGQIHGYTF. The CDR3 DNA follows: TGTGCCAGCAGCCAGGGAAGTGGACAGATTCATGGCTACACCTTC.

This clonotype was observed at least ten times. The chain links TRBV13 to TRBJ1-1, with D unclear. The ends were cut back, 4 bases at V and 6 bases at J, with 12 bases in the middle. The CDR3 is made up of 13 amino acids. CDR1 and CDR2 (germline): PRHDT, FYEKMQ (reference sequence). CDR3 nucleotide sequence: TGTGCCAGCAGCTCCGGACGGTATTCTGAAGCTTTCTTT. Amino acid sequence: CASSSGRYSEAFF.

This clonotype appeared a few times. The V call is TRBV7-2, the J call TRBJ2-5; the D call may be TRBD1 or TRBD2 (6 bases each). V was shortened by 1 base and J by 5 bases, with 11 bases between the two germline ends. This CDR3 has 14 amino acids. Germline V gives CDR1 SGHTA, CDR2 FQGNSA. The CDR3 loop reads CASSLVGGPETQYF. The CDR3 DNA is TGTGCCAGCAGCTTAGTGGGGGGCCCGGAGACCCAGTACTTC.

This clonotype has only a few counts. CDR3 residues: CAIRRGGGQPQHF. The CDR3 DNA sequence: TGTGCCATCAGACGGGGGGGAGGTCAGCCCCAGCATTTT. The V call is TRBV10-3, the J call TRBJ1-5, with a possible D match to TRBD1 (5 bases). CDR1 ENHRY and CDR2 SYGVKD come from the germline V gene. Trimming stripped 6 bases from V and 6 bases from J, with 12 bases between. The CDR3 covers 13 residues.

This clonotype came up a few times. A single base separates this from a much larger clone, so it may be a read error. The chain is built from TRBV6-2 or TRBV6-3 and TRBJ2-6; D remains ambiguous. The ends were cut back, 1 base at V and 3 bases at J, with 1 base in the middle. The CDR3 is 13 amino acids. Germline CDR1 and CDR2: MNHEY and SVGEGT. The CDR3 DNA reads as TGTGCCAGCAGTTACTATGGGGCCAACGTCCTGACTTTC. It yields the protein CASSYYGANVLTF.

This clonotype was seen a few times. The rearrangement links TRBV12-3 or TRBV12-4 to TRBJ1-5; D remains ambiguous. V lost 3 bases and J 1 base, leaving 10 bases between the germline ends. The CDR3 has 15 amino acids. The CDR3 protein is CASSFFQSSNQPQHF. The CDR3 nucleotides are TGTGCCAGCAGTTTTTTCCAATCAAGCAATCAGCCCCAGCATTTT.

This clonotype was detected ten times or more. The chain combines TRBV29-1 with TRBJ2-2; D call uncertain. Germline CDR1 reads SQVTM; CDR2 reads ANQGSEA. V was trimmed by 6 bases and J by 1 base, leaving 12 bases between them. This CDR3 region has 14 residues. The CDR3, as DNA: TGCAGCGTGGACCTGATGGGGAACACCGGGGAGCTGTTTTTT. Protein: CSVDLMGNTGELFF.

The gene calls are TRBV6-2 or TRBV6-3 and TRBJ1-3, with D possibly TRBD1 on 5 matching bases. Germline CDR1 is MNHEY and CDR2 is SVGEGT. The CDR3 is made up of 13 amino acids. V gave up 2 bases and J gave up 7 bases, with 9 bases separating them. The CDR3 DNA sequence: TGTGCCAGCAGTTACGCGGGGGACAACACCATATATTTT. Its protein is CASSYAGDNTIYF.

The chain recombines TRBV7-2 with TRBJ2-3, with 8 bases aligning to TRBD2. Trimming at V came to 8 bases and at J to 10 bases, leaving 8 bases not matched to a gene. The CDR3 contains 12 residues. Per the germline V gene, CDR1 is SGHTA and CDR2 is FQGNSA. In DNA form, the CDR3 reads TGTGCCAGCCGGGTTAGCGGGGATGCGCAGTATTTT. Translating gives CASRVSGDAQYF.

This clonotype was counted at least ten times. The chain recombines TRBV28 with TRBJ1-6, with D tentatively TRBD1 (6 bases). V dropped 7 bases and J dropped 6 bases, with 16 bases sitting between them. Germline values: CDR1 MDHEN, CDR2 SYDVKM. There are 15 residues in the CDR3. The CDR3 sequence is CASTVGDTANSPLHF. The DNA of the CDR3 is TGTGCCAGCACTGTAGGGGACACAGCTAATTCACCCCTCCACTTT.

This clonotype was found a few times. The chain joins TRBV11-1 to TRBJ2-1; TRBD2 is a possible D gene (6 bases). The CDR3 length is 15 residues. Trimming shortened V by 4 bases and J by 6 bases, and 16 bases separated the two germline ends. In germline, CDR1 is SGHAT, CDR2 FQDESV (reference sequence). The CDR3 here is CASSSSRTIVNEQFF. CDR3 in DNA: TGTGCCAGCAGCTCCTCTCGGACTATCGTCAATGAGCAGTTCTTC.

The chain recombines TRBV6-5 with TRBJ2-4; possible D gene TRBD2, 6 bases. V lost 6 bases to trimming and J lost 0 bases, with 9 bases between them. The germline V gene has CDR1 MNHEY and CDR2 SVGAGI. The CDR3 is made up of 14 amino acids. The CDR3 nucleotides are TGTGCCAGCAGCCGGGGAGGAGCCAAAAACATTCAGTACTTC. Translated: CASSRGGAKNIQYF.

This clonotype was recorded many times. The chain joins TRBV2 to TRBJ2-6, with D possibly being TRBD1 or TRBD2 (5 bases each). V was trimmed by 0 bases and J by 3 bases, leaving 9 bases between them. The CDR3 has 16 residues. Germline V gene sequence: CDR1 SNHLY, CDR2 FYNNEI. CDR3 loop: CASSEAGVLGANVLTF. CDR3 sequence (DNA): TGTGCCAGCAGTGAAGCGGGGGTTCTTGGGGCCAACGTCCTGACTTTC. Based on the CDR3 plus reference TRBV2 and TRBJ2-6, the full variable domain is EPEVTQTPSHQVTQMGQEVILRCVPISNHLYFYWYRQILGQKVEFLVSFYNNEISEKSEIFDDQFSVERPDGSNFTLKIRSTKLEDSAMYFCASSEAGVLGANVLTFGAGSRLTVL.